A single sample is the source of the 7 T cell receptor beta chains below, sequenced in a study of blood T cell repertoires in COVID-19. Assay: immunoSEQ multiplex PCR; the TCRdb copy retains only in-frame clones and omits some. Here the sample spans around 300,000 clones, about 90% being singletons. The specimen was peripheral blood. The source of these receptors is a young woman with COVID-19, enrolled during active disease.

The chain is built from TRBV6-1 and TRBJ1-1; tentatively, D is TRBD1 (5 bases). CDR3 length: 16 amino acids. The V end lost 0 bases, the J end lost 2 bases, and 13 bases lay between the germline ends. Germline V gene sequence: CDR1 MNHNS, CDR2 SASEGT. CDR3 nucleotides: TGTGCCAGCAGTGAAGCGTGGGGCAGGGCCAACACTGAAGCTTTCTTT. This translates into CASSEAWGRANTEAFF.

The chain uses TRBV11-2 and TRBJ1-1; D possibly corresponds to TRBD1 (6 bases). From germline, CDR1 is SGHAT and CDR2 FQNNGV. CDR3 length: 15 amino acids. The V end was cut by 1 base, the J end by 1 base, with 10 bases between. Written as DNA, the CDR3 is TGTGCCAGCAGCTTAGCAGGGGCGCCGAACACTGAAGCTTTCTTT. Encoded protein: CASSLAGAPNTEAFF.

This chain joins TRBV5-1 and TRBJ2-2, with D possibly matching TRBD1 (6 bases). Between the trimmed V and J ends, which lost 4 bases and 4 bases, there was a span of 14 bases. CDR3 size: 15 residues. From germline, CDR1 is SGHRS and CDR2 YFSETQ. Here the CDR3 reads CASSQQGESTGELFF. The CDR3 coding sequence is TGCGCCAGCAGCCAACAGGGAGAAAGCACCGGGGAGCTGTTTTTT.

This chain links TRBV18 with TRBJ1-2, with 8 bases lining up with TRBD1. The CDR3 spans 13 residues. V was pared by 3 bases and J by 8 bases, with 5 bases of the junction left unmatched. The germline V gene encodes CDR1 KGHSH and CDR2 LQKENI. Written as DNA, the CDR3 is TGTGCCAGCTCACCCTTGACAGGGGACGGCTACACCTTC. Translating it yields CASSPLTGDGYTF.

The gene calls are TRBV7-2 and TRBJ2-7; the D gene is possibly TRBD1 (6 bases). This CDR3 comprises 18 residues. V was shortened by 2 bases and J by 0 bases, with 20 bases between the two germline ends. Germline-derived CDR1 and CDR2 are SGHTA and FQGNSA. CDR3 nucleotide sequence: TGTGCCAGCAGCTTAAGGGGTAGGGTGGGGACAAGCTCCTACGAGCAGTACTTC. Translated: CASSLRGRVGTSSYEQYF.

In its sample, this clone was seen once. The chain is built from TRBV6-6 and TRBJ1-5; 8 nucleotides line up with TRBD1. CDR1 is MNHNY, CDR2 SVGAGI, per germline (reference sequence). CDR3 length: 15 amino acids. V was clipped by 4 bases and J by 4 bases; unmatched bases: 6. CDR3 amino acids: CASSFETGANQPQHF. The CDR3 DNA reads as TGTGCCAGCAGTTTTGAGACAGGGGCTAATCAGCCCCAGCATTTT.

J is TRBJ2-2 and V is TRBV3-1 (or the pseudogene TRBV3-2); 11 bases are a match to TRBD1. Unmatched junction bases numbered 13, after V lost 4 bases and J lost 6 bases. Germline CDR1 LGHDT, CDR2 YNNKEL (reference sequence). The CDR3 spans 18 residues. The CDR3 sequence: CASSRGGQGVLSAGELFF. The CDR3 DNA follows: TGTGCCAGCAGCCGTGGGGGACAGGGGGTTTTGTCGGCCGGGGAGCTGTTTTTT.